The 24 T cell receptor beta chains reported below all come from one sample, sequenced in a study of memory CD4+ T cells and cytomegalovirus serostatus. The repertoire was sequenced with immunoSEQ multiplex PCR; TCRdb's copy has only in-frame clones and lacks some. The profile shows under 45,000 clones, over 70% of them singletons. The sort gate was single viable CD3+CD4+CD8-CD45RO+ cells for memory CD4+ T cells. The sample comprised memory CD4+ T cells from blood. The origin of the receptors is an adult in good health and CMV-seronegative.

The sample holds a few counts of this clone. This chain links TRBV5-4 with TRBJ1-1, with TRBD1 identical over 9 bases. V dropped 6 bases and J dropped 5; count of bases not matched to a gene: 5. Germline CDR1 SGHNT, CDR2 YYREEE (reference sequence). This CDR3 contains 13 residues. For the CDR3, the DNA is TGTGCCAGCACCCAACAGGGGGCGACTGAAGCTTTCTTT. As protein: CASTQQGATEAFF.

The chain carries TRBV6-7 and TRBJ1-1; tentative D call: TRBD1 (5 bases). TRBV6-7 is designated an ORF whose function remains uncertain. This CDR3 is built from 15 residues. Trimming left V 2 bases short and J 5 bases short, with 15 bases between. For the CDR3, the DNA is TGTGCCAGCAGTTACCTTGGGTTTGGGGCAACTGAAGCTTTCTTT. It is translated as CASSYLGFGATEAFF.

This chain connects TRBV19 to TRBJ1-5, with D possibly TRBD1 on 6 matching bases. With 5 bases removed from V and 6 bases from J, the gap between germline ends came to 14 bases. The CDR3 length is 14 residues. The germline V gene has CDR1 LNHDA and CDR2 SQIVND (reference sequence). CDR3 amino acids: CASSDGQKGQPQHF. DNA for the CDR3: TGTGCCAGTAGTGACGGACAGAAGGGTCAGCCCCAGCATTTT. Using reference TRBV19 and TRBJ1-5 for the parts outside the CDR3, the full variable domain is DGGITQSPKYLFRKEGQNVTLSCEQNLNHDAMYWYRQDPGQGLRLIYYSQIVNDFQKGDIAEGYSVSREKKESFPLTVTSAQKNPTAFYLCASSDGQKGQPQHFGDGTRLSIL.

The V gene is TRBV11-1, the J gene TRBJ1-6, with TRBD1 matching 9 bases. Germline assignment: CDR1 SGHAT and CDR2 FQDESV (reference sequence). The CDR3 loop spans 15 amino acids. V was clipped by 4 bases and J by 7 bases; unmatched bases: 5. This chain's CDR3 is CASSSGQGTNSPLHF. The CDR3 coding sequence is TGTGCCAGCAGCTCAGGACAGGGGACCAATTCACCCCTCCACTTT.

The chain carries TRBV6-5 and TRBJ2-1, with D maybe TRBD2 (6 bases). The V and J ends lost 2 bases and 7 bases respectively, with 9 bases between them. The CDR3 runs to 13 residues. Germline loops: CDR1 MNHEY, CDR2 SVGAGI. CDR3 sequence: CASSYLGGNEQFF. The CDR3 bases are TGTGCCAGCAGTTACCTCGGGGGAAATGAGCAGTTCTTC.

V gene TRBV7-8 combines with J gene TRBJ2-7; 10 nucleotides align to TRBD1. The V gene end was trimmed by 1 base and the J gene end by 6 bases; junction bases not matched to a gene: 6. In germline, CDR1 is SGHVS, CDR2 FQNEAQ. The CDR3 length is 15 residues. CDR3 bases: TGTGCCAGCAGCTTAGATTCCGGACAGGGGGTCGAGCAGTACTTC. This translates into CASSLDSGQGVEQYF.

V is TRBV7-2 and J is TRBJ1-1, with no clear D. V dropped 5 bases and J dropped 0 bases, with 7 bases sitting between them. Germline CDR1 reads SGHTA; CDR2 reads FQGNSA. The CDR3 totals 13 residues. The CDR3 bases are TGTGCCAGCAGCCTACAAATGAACACTGAAGCTTTCTTT. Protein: CASSLQMNTEAFF.

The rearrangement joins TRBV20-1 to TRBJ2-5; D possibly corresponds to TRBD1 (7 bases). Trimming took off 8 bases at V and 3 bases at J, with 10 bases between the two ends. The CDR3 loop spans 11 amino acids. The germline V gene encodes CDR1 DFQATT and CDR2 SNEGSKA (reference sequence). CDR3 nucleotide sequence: TGCAGTCAGGGGGGTGAAGAGACCCAGTACTTC. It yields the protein CSQGGEETQYF.

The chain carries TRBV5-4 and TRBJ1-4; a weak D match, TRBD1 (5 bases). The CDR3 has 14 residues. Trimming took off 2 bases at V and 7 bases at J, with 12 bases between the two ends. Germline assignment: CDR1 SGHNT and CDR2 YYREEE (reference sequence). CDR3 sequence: CASSLTGGGEKLFF. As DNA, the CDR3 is TGTGCCAGCAGCTTAACCGGGGGTGGTGAAAAACTGTTTTTT. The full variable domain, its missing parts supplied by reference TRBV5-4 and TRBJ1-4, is ETGVTQSPTHLIKTRGQQVTLRCSSQSGHNTVSWYQQALGQGPQFIFQYYREEENGRGNFPPRFSGLQFPNYSSELNVNALELDDSALYLCASSLTGGGEKLFFGSGTQLSVL.

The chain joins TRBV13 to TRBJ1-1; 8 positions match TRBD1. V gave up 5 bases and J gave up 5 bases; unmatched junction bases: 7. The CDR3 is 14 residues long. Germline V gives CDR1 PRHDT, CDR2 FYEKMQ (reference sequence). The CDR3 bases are TGTGCCAGCAGCCGAAACAGGGGGGGGACTGAAGCTTTCTTT. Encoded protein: CASSRNRGGTEAFF.

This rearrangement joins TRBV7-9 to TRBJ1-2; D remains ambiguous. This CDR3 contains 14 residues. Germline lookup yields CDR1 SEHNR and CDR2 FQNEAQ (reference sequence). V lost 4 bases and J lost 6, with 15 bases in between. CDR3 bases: TGTGCCAGCAGCTCAGAGATTAAAGGTCATGGCTACACCTTC. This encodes CASSSEIKGHGYTF. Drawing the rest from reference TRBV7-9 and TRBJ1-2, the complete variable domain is DTGVSQNPRHKITKRGQNVTFRCDPISEHNRLYWYRQTLGQGPEFLTYFQNEAQLEKSRLLSDRFSAERPKGSFSTLEIQRTEQGDSAMYLCASSSEIKGHGYTFGSGTRLTVV.

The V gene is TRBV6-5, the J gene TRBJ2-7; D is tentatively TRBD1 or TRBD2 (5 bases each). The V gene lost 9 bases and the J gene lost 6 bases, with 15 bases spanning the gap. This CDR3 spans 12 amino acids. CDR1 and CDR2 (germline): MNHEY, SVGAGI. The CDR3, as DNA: TGTGCCAGTCAGGGAGTGAGTGCCGAGCAGTACTTC. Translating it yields CASQGVSAEQYF.

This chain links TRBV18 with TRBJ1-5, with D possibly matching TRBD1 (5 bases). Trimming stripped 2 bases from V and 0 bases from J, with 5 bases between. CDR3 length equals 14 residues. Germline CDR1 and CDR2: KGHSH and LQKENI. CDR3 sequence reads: CASSPGGSNQPQHF. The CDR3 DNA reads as TGTGCCAGCTCACCAGGGGGTAGCAATCAGCCCCAGCATTTT.

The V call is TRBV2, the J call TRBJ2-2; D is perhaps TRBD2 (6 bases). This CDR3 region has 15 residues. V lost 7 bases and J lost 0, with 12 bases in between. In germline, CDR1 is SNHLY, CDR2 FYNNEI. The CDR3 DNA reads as TGTGCCAGCAACTCGGAGGGCGCGAACACCGGGGAGCTGTTTTTT. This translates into CASNSEGANTGELFF.

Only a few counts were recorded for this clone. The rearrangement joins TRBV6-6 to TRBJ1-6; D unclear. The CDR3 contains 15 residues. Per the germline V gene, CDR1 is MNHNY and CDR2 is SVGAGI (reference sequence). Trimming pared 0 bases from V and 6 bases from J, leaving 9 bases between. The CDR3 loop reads CASSYSNQVNSPLHF. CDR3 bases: TGTGCCAGCAGTTACTCGAACCAGGTTAATTCACCCCTCCACTTT.

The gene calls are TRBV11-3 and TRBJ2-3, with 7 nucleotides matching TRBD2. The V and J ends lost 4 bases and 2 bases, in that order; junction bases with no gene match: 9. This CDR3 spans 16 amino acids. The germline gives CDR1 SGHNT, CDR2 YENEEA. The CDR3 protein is CASSSRWGRDTDTQYF. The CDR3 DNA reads TGTGCCAGCAGCTCTCGCTGGGGGAGGGACACAGATACGCAGTATTTT.

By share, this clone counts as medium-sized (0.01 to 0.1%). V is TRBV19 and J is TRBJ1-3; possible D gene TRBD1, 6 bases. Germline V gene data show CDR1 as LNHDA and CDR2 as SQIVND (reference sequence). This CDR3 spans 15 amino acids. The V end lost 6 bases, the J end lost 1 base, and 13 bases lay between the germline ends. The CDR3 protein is CASRFDRTSGNTIYF. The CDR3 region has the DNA TGTGCCAGTAGATTCGACAGGACTTCTGGAAACACCATATATTTT.

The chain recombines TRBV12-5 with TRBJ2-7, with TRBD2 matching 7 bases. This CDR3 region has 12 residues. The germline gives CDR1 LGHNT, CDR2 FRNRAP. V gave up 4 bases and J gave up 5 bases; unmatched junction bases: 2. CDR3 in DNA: TGTGCTAGTGGTTGGGGGGGGGACGAGCAGTACTTC. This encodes CASGWGGDEQYF.

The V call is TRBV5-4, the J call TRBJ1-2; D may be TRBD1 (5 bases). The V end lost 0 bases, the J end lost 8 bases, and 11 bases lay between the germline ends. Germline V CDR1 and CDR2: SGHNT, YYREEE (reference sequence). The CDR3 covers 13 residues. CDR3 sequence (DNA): TGTGCCAGCAGCTTGGAGGCAGGGTCGGGCTACACCTTC. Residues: CASSLEAGSGYTF.

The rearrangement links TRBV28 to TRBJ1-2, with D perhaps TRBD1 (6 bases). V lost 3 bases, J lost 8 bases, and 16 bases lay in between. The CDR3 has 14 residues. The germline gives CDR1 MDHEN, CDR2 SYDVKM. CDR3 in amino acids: CASSLNMGGQGYTF. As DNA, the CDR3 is TGTGCCAGCAGTTTGAATATGGGGGGCCAGGGCTACACCTTC.

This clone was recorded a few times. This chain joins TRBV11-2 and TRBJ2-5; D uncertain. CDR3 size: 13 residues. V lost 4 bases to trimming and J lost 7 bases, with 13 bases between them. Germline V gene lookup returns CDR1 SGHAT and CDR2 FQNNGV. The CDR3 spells CASSSVTTATQYF. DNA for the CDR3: TGTGCCAGCAGCTCTGTCACGACGGCGACCCAGTACTTC.

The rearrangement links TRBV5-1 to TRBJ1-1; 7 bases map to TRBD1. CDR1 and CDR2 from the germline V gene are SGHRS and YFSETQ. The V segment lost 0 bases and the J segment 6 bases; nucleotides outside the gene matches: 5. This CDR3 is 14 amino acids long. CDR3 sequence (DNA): TGCGCCAGCAGCTTGGGACAGGGAATATCTGAAGCTTTCTTT. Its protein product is CASSLGQGISEAFF.

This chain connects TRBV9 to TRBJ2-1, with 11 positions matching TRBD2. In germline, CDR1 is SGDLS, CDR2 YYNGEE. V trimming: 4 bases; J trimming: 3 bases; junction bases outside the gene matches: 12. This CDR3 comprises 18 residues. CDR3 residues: CASSRGTSGSTNYNEQFF. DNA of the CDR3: TGTGCCAGCAGCAGAGGGACTAGCGGTTCCACAAACTACAATGAGCAGTTCTTC. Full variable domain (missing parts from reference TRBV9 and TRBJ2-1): DSGVTQTPKHLITATGQRVTLRCSPRSGDLSVYWYQQSLDQGLQFLIQYYNGEERAKGNILERFSAQQFPDLHSELNLSSLELGDSALYFCASSRGTSGSTNYNEQFFGPGTRLTVL.

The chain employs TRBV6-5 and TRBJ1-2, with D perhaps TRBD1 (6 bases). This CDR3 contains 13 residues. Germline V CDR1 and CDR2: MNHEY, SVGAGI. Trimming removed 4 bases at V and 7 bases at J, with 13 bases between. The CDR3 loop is CASSLQGSGGYTF. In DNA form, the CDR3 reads TGTGCCAGCAGTTTACAGGGCTCCGGTGGCTACACCTTC.